The 26 T cell receptor beta chains below were found in one sample sequenced in a study of cytomegalovirus exposure and HLA in healthy donors. The PCR employed 60 Vbeta primers together with 13 Jbeta primers. The protocol was immunoSEQ multiplex PCR, while the TCRdb copy is restricted to in-frame clones and leaves out a portion. The data show more than 150,000 clones, roughly 80% seen once. Sequencing was done on a sample of PBMCs. The receptor set was obtained from a woman in her thirties or forties in good health and CMV-seropositive.

The chain employs TRBV10-3 and TRBJ2-7; tentatively, D is TRBD1 (6 bases). The V and J ends lost 2 bases and 3 bases respectively, with 8 bases between them. The germline gives CDR1 ENHRY, CDR2 SYGVKD. The CDR3 has 13 amino acids. The DNA of the CDR3 is TGTGCCATCAGTGAGGGACAGCACTACGAGCAGTACTTC. Its protein is CAISEGQHYEQYF.

V gene TRBV5-1 combines with J gene TRBJ1-5; 11 bases align to TRBD1. V shed 0 bases, J shed 7 bases, and the junction held 0 bases outside the gene matches. This CDR3 has 14 amino acids. Germline V gene data show CDR1 as SGHRS and CDR2 as YFSETQ. In DNA form, the CDR3 reads TGCGCCAGCAGCTTGGGGACAGGGGGCCAGCCCCAGCATTTT. The encoded protein is CASSLGTGGQPQHF. Drawing the rest from reference TRBV5-1 and TRBJ1-5, the complete variable domain is KAGVTQTPRYLIKTRGQQVTLSCSPISGHRSVSWYQQTPGQGLQFLFEYFSETQRNKGNFPGRFSGRQFSNSRSEMNVSTLELGDSALYLCASSLGTGGQPQHFGDGTRLSIL.

This clone was picked up a small number of times. The rearrangement uses TRBV12-5 and TRBJ2-7, with TRBD1 matching 10 bases. CDR1 and CDR2 (germline): LGHNT, FRNRAP. Trimming took 5 bases from V and 4 from J; bases not matched to a gene: 2. This CDR3 is built from 13 residues. This CDR3 is CASGPGQGYEQYF. The CDR3 DNA follows: TGTGCTAGTGGTCCGGGACAGGGGTACGAGCAGTACTTC.

Only one count was recorded for this clone. The V call is TRBV9, the J call TRBJ1-5; no clear D gene. The CDR3 runs to 13 residues. Trimming pared 4 bases from V and 4 bases from J, leaving 9 bases between. CDR1 is SGDLS and CDR2 is YYNGEE in the germline V gene. CDR3 in DNA: TGTGCCAGCAGCAGTGCGGATAATCAGCCCCAGCATTTT. This translates into CASSSADNQPQHF. Looking up the rest from reference TRBV9 and TRBJ1-5 gives the full variable domain: DSGVTQTPKHLITATGQRVTLRCSPRSGDLSVYWYQQSLDQGLQFLIQYYNGEERAKGNILERFSAQQFPDLHSELNLSSLELGDSALYFCASSSADNQPQHFGDGTRLSIL.

In this sample, this clone turned up once. This chain uses TRBV28 with TRBJ1-5; TRBD1 might be the D (6 bases). Germline V CDR1 and CDR2: MDHEN, SYDVKM. The ends were cut back, 8 bases at V and 9 bases at J, with 26 bases in the middle. The CDR3 length is 16 residues. The CDR3: CASGDQGSFPLRPQHF. The CDR3 coding sequence is TGTGCCAGCGGTGATCAGGGGAGTTTCCCGCTTCGGCCCCAGCATTTT.

To note about this clone: Germline and junction disagree at one end, which may indicate a read error. This sequence joins TRBV7-9 and TRBJ2-7, with D unclear. This CDR3 is 12 amino acids long. Germline-derived CDR1 and CDR2 are SEHNR and FQNEAQ (reference sequence). CDR3 nucleotide sequence: TGTTCCAGCAGCCCACCCCGGCCGGGGCAGTACTTC. Its translation is CSSSPPRPGQYF.

The rearrangement uses TRBV10-3 and TRBJ2-1; 7 bases line up with TRBD2. Unmatched junction bases numbered 12, after V lost 6 bases and J lost 7 bases. This CDR3 is built from 15 residues. CDR1 is ENHRY and CDR2 is SYGVKD in the germline V gene. The CDR3 sequence is CAISPTEGGGNEQFF. In nucleotides, the CDR3 is TGTGCCATCAGCCCCACGGAAGGCGGGGGTAATGAGCAGTTCTTC.

The chain is built from TRBV28 and TRBJ2-3; 10 bases line up with TRBD2. This CDR3 has 15 residues. The germline gives CDR1 MDHEN, CDR2 SYDVKM. The junction had 6 bases not matched to a gene; V was cut back by 7 bases and J by 2 bases. The chain's CDR3 is CASTRLAGVTDTQYF. As DNA, the CDR3 is TGTGCCAGCACCCGGCTAGCGGGAGTCACAGATACGCAGTATTTT.

The V call is TRBV19, the J call TRBJ2-7, with D possibly being TRBD2 (5 bases). CDR1 is LNHDA and CDR2 is SQIVND in the germline V gene (reference sequence). Trimming stripped 3 bases from V and 2 bases from J, with 17 bases between. The CDR3 consists of 16 residues. In DNA, the CDR3 is TGTGCCAGTAGTATGCCCAGCGGATCACACCCCTACGAGCAGTACTTC. This gives the protein CASSMPSGSHPYEQYF.

The CDR3 loop is CASSPGDTQYF. The CDR3 DNA reads as TGTGCCAGCAGTCCAGGGGATACGCAGTATTTT. The chain is built from TRBV27 and TRBJ2-3; maybe TRBD1 (5 bases). The CDR3 consists of 11 residues. V lost 5 bases to trimming and J lost 6 bases, with 6 bases between them. The germline CDR1 and CDR2 sequences are MNHEY and SMNVEV (reference sequence).

The chain's CDR3 is CASSQLAQGAGEQYF. The CDR3 DNA is TGTGCCAGCAGCCAACTAGCACAGGGGGCGGGGGAGCAGTACTTC. The rearrangement uses TRBV6-1 and TRBJ2-7; 9 bases match TRBD1. The CDR3 runs 15 residues. J was trimmed by 7 bases and V by 6 bases; bases with no gene match: 13. Germline values: CDR1 MNHNS, CDR2 SASEGT.

The V and J genes are TRBV4-1 and TRBJ2-7; 12 bases are shared with TRBD2. The CDR3 consists of 22 residues. V shed 0 bases, J shed 2 bases, and the junction held 20 bases outside the gene matches. In germline, CDR1 is MGHRA, CDR2 YSYEKL. CDR3 sequence: CASSQDSPSLTSGSGPTYEQYF. Here the CDR3 DNA reads TGCGCCAGCAGCCAAGATTCACCCTCCTTGACTAGCGGGAGTGGGCCGACCTACGAGCAGTACTTC.

The chain joins TRBV28 to TRBJ2-7; 8 bases match TRBD1. CDR1 is MDHEN, CDR2 SYDVKM, per germline. The V segment lost 1 base and the J segment 5 bases; nucleotides outside the gene matches: 13. The CDR3 is made up of 17 amino acids. Here the CDR3 DNA reads TGTGCCAGCAGTTTATATAATGCCGGGACAGGCTGGAACGAGCAGTACTTC. This sequence encodes CASSLYNAGTGWNEQYF.

The chain uses TRBV6-6 and TRBJ2-1; TRBD1 might be the D (6 bases). Per germline, CDR1 MNHNY and CDR2 SVGAGI (reference sequence). This CDR3 spans 16 amino acids. V was shortened by 7 bases and J by 0 bases, with 16 bases between the two germline ends. The CDR3 loop reads CASKQRGWSSYNEQFF. In DNA, the CDR3 is TGTGCCAGCAAACAGAGGGGGTGGAGCTCCTACAATGAGCAGTTCTTC.

This clone was recorded only once. This chain links TRBV19 with TRBJ1-5, with 7 bases aligning to TRBD1. CDR1 and CDR2 (germline): LNHDA, SQIVND (reference sequence). V dropped 5 bases and J dropped 6; count of bases not matched to a gene: 7. This CDR3 has 14 residues. The CDR3 nucleotides are TGTGCCAGTAGTCTTACAGGGGTTGGTCAGCCCCAGCATTTT. Translation: CASSLTGVGQPQHF.

The chain couples TRBV7-9 to TRBJ2-7; D is possibly TRBD1 (5 bases). Per germline, CDR1 SEHNR and CDR2 FQNEAQ (reference sequence). The V end lost 7 bases, the J end lost 2 bases, and 18 bases lay between the germline ends. The CDR3 has 15 amino acids. CDR3 residues: CASTWFGQGTYEQYF. As DNA, the CDR3 is TGTGCCAGCACCTGGTTCGGGCAGGGCACCTACGAGCAGTACTTC.

This rearrangement joins TRBV6-5 to TRBJ1-1; TRBD1 agrees at 7 bases. The V gene end was trimmed by 6 bases and the J gene end by 7 bases; junction bases not matched to a gene: 8. The CDR3 covers 13 residues. Germline lookup yields CDR1 MNHEY and CDR2 SVGAGI. CDR3 in DNA: TGTGCCAGCAGCCGACAGGGAAAGGTTGAAGCTTTCTTT. Amino acids: CASSRQGKVEAFF.

This chain links TRBV5-1 with TRBJ2-7, with 8 bases matching TRBD1. CDR3 length: 13 residues. Germline CDR1 is SGHRS and CDR2 is YFSETQ. Unmatched junction bases numbered 9, after V lost 7 bases and J lost 6 bases. CDR3 bases: TGCGCCAGCGCGGCAGGGGGCTTAGGCGAGCAGTACTTC. Protein product: CASAAGGLGEQYF.

This chain links TRBV28 with TRBJ1-1; weak D call: TRBD1 (5 bases). Germline-derived CDR1 and CDR2 are MDHEN and SYDVKM. Deletions cut 6 bases from V and 7 bases from J, with 24 bases between. This CDR3 is built from 16 residues. CDR3: CASRKSGTGGSSEAFF. The CDR3 bases are TGTGCCAGCAGAAAATCCGGGACCGGGGGAAGTAGTGAAGCTTTCTTT.

The V gene is TRBV29-1, the J gene TRBJ1-1, with D hard to call. The length of the CDR3 is 13 residues. Germline assignment: CDR1 SQVTM and CDR2 ANQGSEA. The V end was cut by 0 bases, the J end by 5 bases, with 10 bases between. CDR3: CSVEEGSWTEAFF. Here the CDR3 DNA reads TGCAGCGTTGAAGAAGGGAGTTGGACTGAAGCTTTCTTT.

The chain employs TRBV27 and TRBJ2-7; 7 bases align to TRBD1. J gave up 5 bases and V 5 bases, and 6 bases lay outside the gene matches. From germline, CDR1 is MNHEY and CDR2 SMNVEV (reference sequence). The CDR3 loop spans 13 amino acids. The CDR3 sequence is CASSRQGMDEQYF. The DNA of the CDR3 is TGTGCCAGCAGTCGACAGGGAATGGACGAGCAGTACTTC.

The chain employs TRBV15 and TRBJ2-5; TRBD1 is a possible D gene (5 bases). The CDR3 is 14 residues long. Between the trimmed V and J ends, which lost 3 bases and 1 base, there was a span of 9 bases. Germline CDR1 and CDR2: LNHNV and YYDKDF (reference sequence). The CDR3: CATSRADSQETQYF. CDR3 bases: TGTGCCACCAGCAGGGCAGACAGCCAAGAGACCCAGTACTTC. Supplemented by reference TRBV15 and TRBJ2-5, the full variable domain reads DAMVIQNPRYQVTQFGKPVTLSCSQTLNHNVMYWYQQKSSQAPKLLFHYYDKDFNNEADTPDNFQSRRPNTSFCFLDIRSPGLGDTAMYLCATSRADSQETQYFGPGTRLLVL.

The V call is TRBV28, the J call TRBJ1-1, with D possibly TRBD1 on 6 matching bases. Germline V lookup: CDR1 MDHEN, CDR2 SYDVKM. This CDR3 is built from 15 residues. The V and J ends lost 2 bases and 1 base respectively, with 11 bases between them. CDR3 DNA: TGTGCCAGCAGTTTACAGGGGACCTCGAACACTGAAGCTTTCTTT. This translates into CASSLQGTSNTEAFF.

The chain links TRBV28 to TRBJ1-5, with unresolved D. CDR1 and CDR2 (germline): MDHEN, SYDVKM. The V gene lost 4 bases and the J gene lost 4 bases, with 14 bases spanning the gap. The length of the CDR3 is 15 residues. The CDR3 spells CASSYFGGGNQPQHF. The CDR3, as DNA: TGTGCCAGCAGTTATTTCGGTGGAGGGAATCAGCCCCAGCATTTT.

The chain links TRBV27 to TRBJ2-7; the match to TRBD1 covers 8 bases. This CDR3 region has 12 residues. Looked up from germline, CDR1 is MNHEY and CDR2 is SMNVEV (reference sequence). Trimming removed 5 bases from V and 7 bases from J; junction bases left unmatched: 4. The CDR3 sequence: CASSLTGEEQYF. CDR3 bases: TGTGCCAGCAGTCTGACAGGGGAAGAGCAGTACTTC.

This chain connects TRBV27 to TRBJ2-5; 10 nucleotides line up with TRBD1. The CDR3 has 15 residues. Looked up from germline, CDR1 is MNHEY and CDR2 is SMNVEV (reference sequence). Losses at the gene ends were 5 bases for V and 5 bases for J; bases not matched to a gene: 8. The CDR3 reads CASSTDRGRGETQYF. As DNA, the CDR3 is TGTGCCAGCAGTACTGACAGGGGGCGGGGGGAGACCCAGTACTTC.